A selection of T cell receptor beta chains follows, all from one sample in a study of glioma-infiltrating T cells after dendritic cell vaccination. Generated by immunoSEQ multiplex PCR, the TCRdb table keeps only in-frame clones and is missing some. The data hold 50,000 to 55,000 clones, with about 91% observed a single time. Specimen: blood, collected after dendritic cell vaccination. Receptors originate from a human donor with glioblastoma. The CDR3 runs from the conserved cysteine through the conserved F or W. The D gene is left open where the match is weak. Clone sizes are given selectively: once, few, many, or a class where the clone is expanded.

>TRBV2|TRBJ2-1|NA|NA
CASTLSPNEQFF
TGTGCCAGCACCCTAAGCCCCAATGAGCAGTTCTTC
>TRBV7-9|TRBJ2-3|NA|NA
CASSLSSQGTGTDTQYF
TGTGCCAGCAGCTTAAGTTCCCAGGGGACGGGCACAGATACGCAGTATTTT
>TRBV30|TRBJ2-3|NA|NA
CAWSANTDTQYF
TGTGCCTGGAGTGCTAACACAGATACGCAGTATTTT
>TRBV9|TRBJ2-7|TRBD2|NA
CASSVGAGAAYEQYF
TGTGCCAGCAGCGTAGGAGCGGGGGCCGCCTACGAGCAGTACTTC
>TRBV7-2|TRBJ2-7|TRBD2|NA
CASSLDSSGSREQYF
TGTGCCAGCAGCTTAGATTCTAGCGGGAGTCGCGAGCAGTACTTC
>TRBV5-6|TRBJ1-2|TRBD1|NA
CASSEGQILGGYTF
TGTGCCAGCAGCGAGGGACAGATCCTCGGAGGCTACACCTTC
>TRBV25-1|TRBJ2-7|TRBD2|NA
CASSQPGLGSYEQYF
TGTGCCAGCAGTCAACCGGGACTAGGATCGTACGAGCAGTACTTC
>TRBV11-3|TRBJ1-1|TRBD1|NA
CASSPSQGGTEAFF
TGTGCCAGCAGCCCTAGCCAGGGGGGTACTGAAGCTTTCTTT
>TRBV7-2|TRBJ2-7|TRBD2|NA
CASSLSAGLAAIYEQYF
TGTGCCAGCAGCTTGTCCGCGGGACTAGCGGCAATCTACGAGCAGTACTTC
>TRBV6-5|TRBJ1-5|NA|NA
CASRQAGPFRPQHF
TGTGCCAGCAGGCAGGCAGGGCCGTTTCGGCCCCAGCATTTT
>TRBV27|TRBJ2-3|TRBD1|NA
CASSFLGQGSTDTQYF
TGTGCCAGCAGTTTTCTCGGACAGGGAAGCACAGATACGCAGTATTTT
>TRBV9|TRBJ2-1|TRBD2|NA
CASSVGGSGSSHEQFF
TGTGCCAGCAGCGTAGGAGGGAGCGGGAGTTCCCATGAGCAGTTCTTC
>TRBV28|TRBJ1-5|NA|NA
CASSLTGGQPQHF
TGTGCCAGCAGCCTTACCGGGGGTCAGCCCCAGCATTTT
>TRBV27|TRBJ2-4|TRBD1|NA
CASSGQGANIQYF
TGTGCCAGCAGCGGACAGGGGGCGAACATTCAGTACTTC
>TRBV28|TRBJ2-7|NA|once
CASSSPGLSYEQYF
TGTGCCAGCAGTTCCCCGGGACTCTCCTACGAGCAGTACTTC
>TRBV28|TRBJ2-7|TRBD1|NA
CASSLVAGGYEQYF
TGTGCCAGCAGTTTGGTGGCAGGGGGCTACGAGCAGTACTTC
>TRBV23-1|TRBJ1-3|TRBD1|NA
CASSQSFPGQVFSGNTIYF
TGCGCCAGCAGTCAATCGTTCCCGGGACAGGTATTCTCTGGAAACACCATATATTTT
>TRBV7-2|TRBJ2-3|NA|NA
CASSFFREGGSYTQYF
TGTGCCAGCAGCTTCTTTCGGGAAGGGGGTTCTTATACGCAGTATTTT
>TRBV15|TRBJ1-5|NA|NA
CATSRTPSSNQPQHF
TGTGCCACCAGCAGGACACCATCTAGCAATCAGCCCCAGCATTTT
>TRBV15|TRBJ2-3|TRBD2|NA
CATSGGLVSTDTQYF
TGTGCCACCAGCGGGGGACTAGTGAGCACAGATACGCAGTATTTT
>TRBV5-1|TRBJ2-5|TRBD1|NA
CASSSGQGRLETQYF
TGCGCCAGCAGCTCCGGACAGGGCAGGTTAGAGACCCAGTACTTC
>TRBV9|TRBJ1-3|TRBD1|NA
CASSLRTGTSGNTIYF
TGTGCCAGCAGCTTACGGACAGGGACCTCTGGAAACACCATATATTTT
>TRBV7-9|TRBJ1-5|NA|NA
CASSSDIQPQHF
TGTGCCAGCAGCTCGGACATTCAGCCCCAGCATTTT
>TRBV10-3|TRBJ2-2|TRBD2|NA
CAVAPSGRVTGELFF
TGTGCCGTGGCCCCTAGCGGGAGAGTCACCGGGGAGCTGTTTTTT
>TRBV29-1|TRBJ2-7|NA|NA
CSGRGMGYEQYF
TGCAGCGGTAGGGGGATGGGCTACGAGCAGTACTTC
>TRBV10-3|TRBJ1-1|TRBD1|NA
CAIKTGQDTEAFF
TGTGCCATCAAGACAGGGCAGGACACTGAAGCTTTCTTT
>TRBV4-2|TRBJ2-3|TRBD2|NA
CASSPGLAGGGTDTQYF
TGTGCCAGCAGCCCGGGACTAGCGGGAGGTGGCACAGATACGCAGTATTTT
>TRBV6-5|TRBJ1-5|NA|NA
CASGQQGKGDQPQHF
TGTGCCAGCGGTCAGCAGGGGAAAGGGGATCAGCCCCAGCATTTT
>TRBV9|TRBJ2-7|TRBD1|NA
CASSVGGDRGGNEQYF
TGTGCCAGCAGCGTAGGAGGAGACAGGGGGGGGAACGAGCAGTACTTC
>TRBV2|TRBJ1-2|NA|NA
CASAFRTTGNYGYTF
TGTGCCAGCGCTTTCAGGACAACTGGGAACTATGGCTACACCTTC
>TRBV28|TRBJ1-5|NA|NA
CASSSPGGLLRNQPQHF
TGTGCCAGCAGTTCCCCCGGGGGGCTGCTACGCAATCAGCCCCAGCATTTT
>TRBV4-1|TRBJ1-4|NA|NA
CASSPTGMGTEKLFF
TGCGCCAGCAGCCCAACGGGGATGGGAACGGAAAAACTGTTTTTT
>TRBV18|TRBJ2-3|NA|NA
CASSPRTSFTSTDTQYF
TGTGCCAGCTCACCAAGAACTAGCTTTACTAGCACAGATACGCAGTATTTT
>TRBV10-3|TRBJ1-1|NA|NA
CAISGAGDTEAFF
TGTGCCATCAGTGGAGCAGGGGACACTGAAGCTTTCTTT
>TRBV7-3|TRBJ2-1|NA|few
CASSLNGGLGYNEQFF
TGTGCCAGCAGCTTAAACGGGGGGCTTGGCTACAATGAGCAGTTCTTC
>TRBV6-6|TRBJ1-5|TRBD1|NA
CASRLTGGNQPQHF
TGTGCCAGCAGACTGACAGGGGGCAATCAGCCCCAGCATTTT
>TRBV6-5|TRBJ1-1|TRBD1|NA
CASGTGVPFTPEAFF
TGTGCCAGCGGGACAGGGGTCCCCTTTACCCCAGAAGCTTTCTTT
>TRBV28|TRBJ1-5|NA|NA
CASNYRPQHF
TGTGCCAGCAACTACCGGCCCCAACATTTT
>TRBV28|TRBJ1-1|NA|NA
CASYQWNTEAFF
TGTGCCAGCTATCAGTGGAACACTGAAGCTTTCTTT
>TRBV5-1|TRBJ2-5|NA|NA
CASSFSETQYF
TGCGCCAGCAGCTTCTCAGAGACCCAGTACTTC
>TRBV5-1|TRBJ2-3|TRBD2|once
CASSPTSGRARATQYF
TGCGCCAGCAGCCCAACTAGCGGGAGGGCCCGAGCTACGCAGTATTTT
>TRBV7-9|TRBJ1-1|NA|NA
CASSKAGNTEAFF
TGTGCCAGCAGCAAGGCGGGGAACACTGAAGCTTTCTTT
>TRBV28|TRBJ2-7|TRBD2|NA
CASSVSGRGAYEQYF
TGTGCCAGCAGTGTTAGCGGGAGGGGGGCCTACGAGCAGTACTTC
>TRBV27|TRBJ1-2|TRBD1|NA
CASSSLRQGGNYGYTF
TGTGCCAGCAGTTCCCTAAGACAGGGCGGGAACTATGGCTACACCTTC
>TRBV5-1|TRBJ2-5|NA|NA
CASSLRPGETQYF
TGCGCCAGCAGCTTGAGGCCCGGGGAGACCCAGTACTTC
>TRBV15|TRBJ1-2|TRBD1|NA
CATSRGQIEGYTF
TGTGCCACCAGCAGGGGACAGATAGAGGGCTACACCTTC
>TRBV9|TRBJ2-7|NA|NA
CASSPINGEYEQYF
TGTGCCAGCAGCCCAATAAATGGGGAGTACGAGCAGTACTTC
>TRBV6-1|TRBJ2-3|TRBD2|NA
CASSEGRWGGLFTDTQYF
TGTGCCAGCAGTGAAGGAAGGTGGGGGGGTCTTTTCACAGATACGCAGTATTTT
>TRBV19|TRBJ2-1|TRBD2|NA
CASMGLAGTEQFF
TGTGCCAGTATGGGACTAGCGGGAACCGAGCAGTTCTTC
>TRBV7-8|TRBJ1-2|TRBD1|NA
CASSLGGQGTGYTF
TGTGCCAGCAGCTTAGGGGGACAGGGGACGGGCTACACCTTC
>TRBV19|TRBJ2-2|TRBD1|NA
CASSIRRGRSGELFF
TGTGCCAGTAGTATACGCAGGGGGCGGTCCGGGGAGCTGTTTTTT
>TRBV4-1|TRBJ1-5|NA|NA
CASSQRGGGNQPQHF
TGCGCCAGCAGCCAACGGGGAGGCGGCAATCAGCCCCAGCATTTT
>TRBV7-8|TRBJ2-7|TRBD1|NA
CASSYRGPYEQYF
TGTGCCAGCAGCTACAGGGGACCCTACGAGCAGTACTTC
>TRBV28|TRBJ2-5|TRBD1|NA
CAGAQGAHQETQYF
TGTGCCGGAGCTCAGGGGGCGCATCAAGAGACCCAGTACTTC
>TRBV5-1|TRBJ2-7|TRBD2|NA
CASSSGTSAYEQYF
TGCGCCAGCAGCTCCGGGACTAGCGCCTACGAGCAGTACTTC
>TRBV28|TRBJ2-1|NA|NA
CASYTGTQLKSSYNEQFF
TGTGCCAGTTACACCGGGACACAACTTAAGAGCTCCTACAATGAGCAGTTCTTC
>TRBV5-1|TRBJ1-4|TRBD1|NA
CASSATDRGREKLFF
TGCGCCAGCAGCGCCACAGACAGGGGGCGTGAAAAACTGTTTTTT
>TRBV7-2|TRBJ1-3|NA|once
CASQSGGRPSGNTIYF
TGTGCCAGCCAAAGTGGAGGGCGCCCATCTGGAAACACCATATATTTT
>TRBV7-2|TRBJ2-7|TRBD2|NA
CASSLDAAGSYEQYF
TGTGCCAGCAGCTTAGATGCAGCGGGATCCTACGAGCAGTACTTC